Following are 25 T cell receptor beta chains from one sample sequenced in a study of technical replicates of blood from a few donors. This table comes from immunoSEQ multiplex PCR, and its TCRdb copy is limited to in-frame clones, with some not included. The sample lists roughly 82,000 clones, 85% to 95% occurring once. Sequencing was carried out using T cells isolated from PBMCs. These receptors all come from a human donor in good health.

CDR3 amino acids: CASSLGGADTEAFF. DNA for the CDR3: TGTGCCAGCAGCTTAGGGGGCGCGGACACTGAAGCTTTCTTT. The rearrangement links TRBV7-6 to TRBJ1-1; the D gene is possibly TRBD1 (5 bases). V lost 1 base to trimming and J lost 3 bases, with 9 bases between them. Germline V CDR1 and CDR2: SGHVS, FNYEAQ. There are 14 residues in the CDR3.

This clone showed up just once. The chain combines TRBV7-9 with TRBJ2-1; 11 bases align to TRBD1. Trimming at V came to 1 base and at J to 6 bases, leaving 2 bases not matched to a gene. CDR1 and CDR2 (germline): SEHNR, FQNEAQ (reference sequence). The CDR3 totals 15 residues. As DNA, the CDR3 is TGTGCCAGCAGCTTAGAGGACAGGGGGCTCAATGAGCAGTTCTTC. Protein sequence: CASSLEDRGLNEQFF.

This chain joins TRBV28 and TRBJ2-7; D is ambiguous. V was trimmed by 7 bases and J by 2 bases, leaving 15 bases between them. From germline, CDR1 is MDHEN and CDR2 SYDVKM. There are 14 residues in the CDR3. The CDR3 protein is CASKPPWRPYEQYF. The CDR3 coding sequence is TGTGCCAGCAAACCCCCCTGGCGGCCCTACGAGCAGTACTTC.

This chain uses TRBV7-2 with TRBJ2-7; TRBD1 aligns across 7 bases. Germline CDR1 and CDR2: SGHTA and FQGNSA. V was clipped by 6 bases and J by 3 bases; unmatched bases: 11. The CDR3 is 15 amino acids. DNA of the CDR3: TGTGCCAGCAGTCCTAGACAGGGCTTTGGCTACGAGCAGTACTTC. Translated, it gives CASSPRQGFGYEQYF.

This clone has a single count. The chain combines TRBV10-3 with TRBJ1-6, with 7 bases that match TRBD1. The ends lost 10 bases at V and 7 bases at J; junction bases unmatched: 10. This CDR3 spans 14 amino acids. Per the germline V gene, CDR1 is ENHRY and CDR2 is SYGVKD. This CDR3 is CATLDRERNSPLHF. CDR3 DNA sequence: TGTGCCACTCTTGACAGGGAGCGAAATTCACCCCTCCACTTT.

The chain employs TRBV28 and TRBJ1-4, with TRBD1 matching over 7 bases. The CDR3 is 16 amino acids. V shed 3 bases and J 7 bases; nucleotides not matched to a gene: 11. CDR1 and CDR2 (germline): MDHEN, SYDVKM. The CDR3 here is CASSLGQGETGEKLFF. As DNA, the CDR3 is TGTGCCAGCAGTTTGGGTCAGGGGGAAACTGGTGAAAAACTGTTTTTT.

This chain uses TRBV7-9 with TRBJ2-7; D unclear. V was trimmed by 1 base and J by 1 base, leaving 2 bases between them. The CDR3 loop spans 12 amino acids. Germline lookup yields CDR1 SEHNR and CDR2 FQNEAQ (reference sequence). Written as DNA, the CDR3 is TGTGCCAGCAGCTTAGTATCCTACGAGCAGTACTTC. This sequence encodes CASSLVSYEQYF.

The V call is TRBV7-8, the J call TRBJ2-3; 12 nucleotides agree with TRBD2. V lost 6 bases and J lost 5; bases outside the gene matches: 3. The V gene's germline CDR1 is SGHVS and CDR2 FQNEAQ. The CDR3 contains 14 residues. CDR3 residues: CASRLAGGGDTQYF. The CDR3, as DNA: TGTGCCAGCAGACTAGCGGGAGGAGGAGATACGCAGTATTTT.

The V call is TRBV27, the J call TRBJ2-7; 13 positions agree with TRBD2. The germline V gene encodes CDR1 MNHEY and CDR2 SMNVEV (reference sequence). The CDR3 totals 16 residues. V shed 0 bases and J 5 bases; nucleotides not matched to a gene: 4. In DNA form, the CDR3 reads TGTGCCAGCAGTTTATCGTTCGGACTAGCGGGAGACGAGCAGTACTTC. As protein: CASSLSFGLAGDEQYF.

The CDR3 bases are TGTGCCAGCAGCGTTGGGGGAGGGGACTATGGCTACACCTTC. Translated, it gives CASSVGGGDYGYTF. The rearrangement links TRBV9 to TRBJ1-2, with D possibly matching TRBD1 (5 bases). The CDR3 extends over 14 amino acids. CDR1 is SGDLS, CDR2 YYNGEE, per germline. V shed 2 bases and J shed 3 bases, with 11 bases lying between them. The whole variable domain, remainder taken from reference TRBV9 and TRBJ1-2, is DSGVTQTPKHLITATGQRVTLRCSPRSGDLSVYWYQQSLDQGLQFLIQYYNGEERAKGNILERFSAQQFPDLHSELNLSSLELGDSALYFCASSVGGGDYGYTFGSGTRLTVV.

This rearrangement joins TRBV7-8 to TRBJ2-7; 10 bases map to TRBD1. Germline V gives CDR1 SGHVS, CDR2 FQNEAQ. This CDR3 has 14 residues. J gave up 5 bases and V 3 bases, and 4 bases lay outside the gene matches. The DNA of the CDR3 is TGTGCCAGCAGCTTCCGACAGGGGGCCGACGAGCAGTACTTC. Residues: CASSFRQGADEQYF.

This chain uses TRBV28 with TRBJ2-5; D might be TRBD1 (7 bases). Trimming shortened V by 4 bases and J by 0 bases, and 15 bases separated the two germline ends. This CDR3 has 16 amino acids. Per germline, CDR1 MDHEN and CDR2 SYDVKM. CDR3 DNA sequence: TGTGCCAGCAGTTCCCGGGGGACAGTAAACCAAGAGACCCAGTACTTC. This translates into CASSSRGTVNQETQYF. The variable domain in full, with the rest retrieved from reference TRBV28 and TRBJ2-5, is DVKVTQSSRYLVKRTGEKVFLECVQDMDHENMFWYRQDPGLGLRLIYFSYDVKMKEKGDIPEGYSVSREKKERFSLILESASTNQTSMYLCASSSRGTVNQETQYFGPGTRLLVL.

V is TRBV25-1 and J is TRBJ2-7; 9 positions agree with TRBD2. This CDR3 region has 16 residues. Germline loops: CDR1 MGHDK, CDR2 SYGVNS. The V segment lost 5 bases and the J segment 0 bases; nucleotides outside the gene matches: 8. The CDR3 here is CASSFASGVSSYEQYF. The CDR3 nucleotides are TGTGCCAGCAGTTTTGCTAGCGGGGTTAGCTCCTACGAGCAGTACTTC.

The chain is built from TRBV10-3 and TRBJ1-3, with 8 bases identical to TRBD1. The V and J ends lost 2 bases and 7 bases, in that order; junction bases with no gene match: 4. Per germline, CDR1 ENHRY and CDR2 SYGVKD. This CDR3 is built from 14 residues. CDR3 nucleotide sequence: TGTGCCATCAGTGAGACAGGGGGTCGGAACACCATATATTTT. This translates into CAISETGGRNTIYF.

This chain connects TRBV19 to TRBJ2-7, with 10 bases matching TRBD2. J was trimmed by 1 base and V by 7 bases; bases with no gene match: 7. From germline, CDR1 is LNHDA and CDR2 SQIVND (reference sequence). This CDR3 is 15 amino acids long. Written as DNA, the CDR3 is TGTGCCAGTAAAACCGCTAGCGGGGGATCCTACGAGCAGTACTTC. Translated, it gives CASKTASGGSYEQYF.

The rearrangement uses TRBV5-6 and TRBJ2-7, with a weak D call TRBD1 (7 bases). The CDR3 is made up of 14 amino acids. Germline CDR1 and CDR2: SGHDT and YYEEEE. Trimming took 2 bases from V and 5 from J, leaving 14 bases between them. CDR3 in amino acids: CASSFGAGGHEQYF. DNA of the CDR3: TGTGCCAGCAGCTTTGGGGCAGGGGGGCACGAGCAGTACTTC.

The genes are TRBV6-1 and TRBJ2-2; D ambiguous. From germline, CDR1 is MNHNS and CDR2 SASEGT. V lost 0 bases, J lost 6 bases, and 8 bases lay in between. This CDR3 has 14 amino acids. In nucleotides, the CDR3 is TGTGCCAGCAGTGAAGCTGTCCGTGCCGGGGAGCTGTTTTTT. Protein product: CASSEAVRAGELFF.

The chain is built from TRBV10-1 and TRBJ1-1; TRBD1 is a possible D gene (6 bases). The CDR3 consists of 15 residues. Trimming left V 2 bases short and J 4 bases short, with 14 bases between. Germline V lookup: CDR1 WNHNN, CDR2 SYGVQD (reference sequence). The CDR3 loop is CASSEAQGPSTEAFF. As DNA, the CDR3 is TGCGCCAGCAGTGAGGCACAGGGACCTTCCACTGAAGCTTTCTTT.

V gene TRBV7-8 combines with J gene TRBJ2-7; perhaps TRBD2 as D (5 bases). Germline V gene lookup returns CDR1 SGHVS and CDR2 FQNEAQ. The V end was cut by 5 bases, the J end by 1 base, with 12 bases between. The length of the CDR3 is 14 residues. CDR3 nucleotides: TGTGCCAGCAGCCCTCGAGCGGCTTCCTACGAGCAGTACTTC. Translation: CASSPRAASYEQYF.

The CDR3 sequence is CASSQEFGVPETQYF. CDR3 nucleotide sequence: TGCGCCAGCAGCCAAGAATTCGGGGTCCCTGAGACCCAGTACTTC. V usage is TRBV4-1 and J usage is TRBJ2-5, with a weak D call TRBD2 (5 bases). The V end lost 0 bases, the J end lost 5 bases, and 13 bases lay between the germline ends. This CDR3 has 15 amino acids. The germline CDR1 and CDR2 sequences are MGHRA and YSYEKL.

V usage is TRBV15 and J usage is TRBJ2-1, with 7 bases lining up with TRBD2. Trimming removed 3 bases from V and 3 bases from J; junction bases left unmatched: 2. Germline CDR1 is LNHNV and CDR2 is YYDKDF (reference sequence). The CDR3 has 14 amino acids. CDR3 DNA: TGTGCCACCAGCAGGGCGGGAGACTACAATGAGCAGTTCTTC. Protein sequence: CATSRAGDYNEQFF.

The chain combines TRBV11-3 with TRBJ1-2; D not certain. There are 12 residues in the CDR3. Trimming pared 4 bases from V and 8 bases from J, leaving 11 bases between. Germline V CDR1 and CDR2: SGHNT, YENEEA. The CDR3 nucleotides read TGTGCCAGCAGCTCCGGTCCGGAGGGCTACACCTTC. Protein sequence: CASSSGPEGYTF.

This rearrangement joins TRBV18 to TRBJ1-1; the match to TRBD1 covers 8 bases. The germline CDR1 and CDR2 sequences are KGHSH and LQKENI. This CDR3 is 16 amino acids long. Trimming cost V 4 bases and J 11 bases; bases outside gene matches: 18. CDR3 sequence (DNA): TGTGCCAGCTCACTCAATACGCAGGGGGCTAACATGGCGGCTTTCTTT. As protein: CASSLNTQGANMAAFF.

The DNA for the CDR3 is TGCGCCAGCAGCTATGGGGGCACCTCAGCTAACTATGGCTACACCTTC. It codes for CASSYGGTSANYGYTF. The chain combines TRBV5-1 with TRBJ1-2, with a tentative D call TRBD1 (6 bases). The length of the CDR3 is 16 residues. Trimming shortened V by 3 bases and J by 0 bases, and 15 bases separated the two germline ends. The germline gives CDR1 SGHRS, CDR2 YFSETQ.

A single count supports this clone. The genes are TRBV28 and TRBJ1-5, with 8 bases identical to TRBD1. CDR1 and CDR2 (germline): MDHEN, SYDVKM. V lost 6 bases, J lost 4 bases, and 8 bases stayed unmatched. This CDR3 contains 15 residues. The CDR3 here is CASSQDRAGNQPQHF. DNA of the CDR3: TGTGCCAGCAGCCAGGACAGGGCCGGGAATCAGCCCCAGCATTTT.